One and the same sample provided the 18 T cell receptor beta chains below, sequenced in a study of T cells in Graves' hyperthyroidism and ophthalmopathy. The CDR3 regions of TCR beta were amplified from RNA transcripts. The TCR CDR3 first-round RT-PCR relied on the HTBI primer set. TCRdb reprocessed the multiplex PCR reads via MiXCR and lists one record per CDR3 protein. The repertoire holds hundreds of thousands of distinct CDR3 sequences, with 40% to 55% as singletons. The source material was peripheral blood or thyroid tissue (not recorded which). The source of these receptors is a woman aged 18-29 years with Graves' hyperthyroidism.

The V and J genes are TRBV7-9 and TRBJ1-4; weak D call: TRBD1 (5 bases). The CDR3 length is 14 residues. Germline lookup yields CDR1 SEHNR and CDR2 FQNEAQ (reference sequence). The germline V and J ends were trimmed by 5 bases and 7 bases, with 14 bases remaining between them. The CDR3 DNA is TGTGCCAGCAGCCCCGAGGGGTATAGTGAAAAACTGTTTTTT. Protein sequence: CASSPEGYSEKLFF.

The rearrangement joins TRBV20-1 to TRBJ2-7; the D gene is possibly TRBD2 (6 bases). V was clipped by 1 base and J by 0 bases, with 7 bases between them. Germline CDR1 is DFQATT and CDR2 is SNEGSKA (reference sequence). The CDR3 consists of 13 residues. The CDR3: CSARVAVSYEQYF. The CDR3 DNA reads TGCAGTGCTAGAGTAGCGGTCTCCTACGAGCAGTACTTC.

V usage is TRBV24-1 and J usage is TRBJ2-2; 8 bases match TRBD2. CDR1 is KGHDR, CDR2 SFDVKD, per germline. Trimming took 1 base from V and 1 from J; bases not matched to a gene: 4. The CDR3 sequence is 17 residues long. CDR3 nucleotide sequence: TGTGCCACCAGTGATTTTTCCAGCGGGGGGAACACCGGGGAGCTGTTTTTT. Its protein product is CATSDFSSGGNTGELFF.

This sequence joins TRBV2 and TRBJ2-5, with 9 nucleotides matching TRBD2. Trimming at V came to 5 bases and at J to 5 bases, leaving 6 bases not matched to a gene. The CDR3 sequence is 14 residues long. Per germline, CDR1 SNHLY and CDR2 FYNNEI. CDR3 amino acids: CASSLSGSGETQYF. CDR3 DNA sequence: TGTGCCAGCAGTCTTAGCGGGAGTGGTGAGACCCAGTACTTC.

This clonotype was counted only a few times. The chain uses TRBV11-2 and TRBJ1-1, with D unclear. The V end lost 4 bases, the J end lost 1 base, and 10 bases lay between the germline ends. Germline CDR1 and CDR2: SGHAT and FQNNGV. There are 14 residues in the CDR3. The chain's CDR3 is CASSSLRGNTEAFF. CDR3 sequence (DNA): TGTGCCAGCAGCTCCCTCAGAGGGAACACTGAAGCTTTCTTT.

V usage is TRBV25-1 and J usage is TRBJ1-4, with no clear D. This CDR3 contains 15 residues. Trimming took 3 bases from V and 8 from J, leaving 16 bases between them. CDR1 is MGHDK, CDR2 SYGVNS, per germline. The CDR3 coding sequence is TGTGCCAGCAGTGACCCCGGGGATTCGGCCGAAAAACTGTTTTTT. The encoded protein is CASSDPGDSAEKLFF.

The rearrangement links TRBV7-2 to TRBJ2-5; D not resolved. V lost 3 bases and J lost 5, with 16 bases in between. Looked up from germline, CDR1 is SGHTA and CDR2 is FQGNSA. This CDR3 region has 15 residues. The CDR3 loop is CASSLDATRLETQYF. For the CDR3, the DNA is TGTGCCAGCAGCTTGGACGCGACCCGCCTTGAGACCCAGTACTTC.

This chain connects TRBV25-1 to TRBJ1-3; D is perhaps TRBD1 (5 bases). Germline assignment: CDR1 MGHDK and CDR2 SYGVNS. Trimming cost V 1 base and J 4 bases, with 14 bases left between them. The CDR3 covers 16 residues. This CDR3 reads CASSEFSGPIGNTIYF. CDR3 bases: TGTGCCAGCAGTGAATTTTCGGGACCGATAGGAAACACCATATATTTT.

This clonotype was counted ten times or more. CDR3 bases: TGTGCCAGCAGCGACAGGGGAGGCTCACCCCTCCACTTT. It translates to CASSDRGGSPLHF. This chain joins TRBV2 and TRBJ1-6; 8 positions match TRBD1. Germline-derived CDR1 and CDR2 are SNHLY and FYNNEI. The CDR3 consists of 13 residues. V dropped 6 bases and J dropped 10; count of bases not matched to a gene: 5. The full variable domain, in which reference TRBV2 and TRBJ1-6 provide the parts outside the CDR3, is EPEVTQTPSHQVTQMGQEVILRCVPISNHLYFYWYRQILGQKVEFLVSFYNNEISEKSEIFDDQFSVERPDGSNFTLKIRSTKLEDSAMYFCASSDRGGSPLHFGNGTRLTVT.

The V gene is TRBV15, the J gene TRBJ2-5, with a weak D call TRBD2 (5 bases). V dropped 5 bases and J dropped 5 bases, with 15 bases sitting between them. From germline, CDR1 is LNHNV and CDR2 YYDKDF (reference sequence). The CDR3 loop spans 14 amino acids. CDR3 DNA: TGTGCCACCAGCGACGGTGGGAGAACGGAGACCCAGTACTTC. Translated: CATSDGGRTETQYF.

This rearrangement joins TRBV7-8 to TRBJ1-1; no clear D gene. V lost 9 bases and J 4 bases, leaving 18 bases between the germline ends. The CDR3 sequence is 14 residues long. From germline, CDR1 is SGHVS and CDR2 FQNEAQ. CDR3 loop: CASTTRKIRTEAFF. CDR3 nucleotide sequence: TGTGCCAGTACGACACGAAAGATCCGCACTGAAGCTTTCTTT.

The V call is TRBV12-3 or TRBV12-4, the J call TRBJ1-1; a possible D gene is TRBD1 (5 bases). V gave up 6 bases and J gave up 4 bases, with 15 bases separating them. The CDR3 loop spans 14 amino acids. This CDR3 is CASSPRDVVTEAFF. CDR3 bases: TGTGCCAGCAGCCCCCGGGACGTTGTCACTGAAGCTTTCTTT.

The chain combines TRBV10-3 with TRBJ2-7; weak D call: TRBD1 (5 bases). Deletions cut 3 bases from V and 4 bases from J, with 10 bases between. The CDR3 runs 13 residues. Germline V gene lookup returns CDR1 ENHRY and CDR2 SYGVKD. This CDR3 is CAISDRERYEQYF. The CDR3 DNA follows: TGTGCCATCAGTGACAGGGAACGGTACGAGCAGTACTTC.

This chain links TRBV4-2 with TRBJ2-2, with TRBD2 matching 8 bases. The CDR3 consists of 18 residues. Germline V gives CDR1 LGHNA, CDR2 YNFKEQ. The ends lost 3 bases at V and 7 bases at J; junction bases unmatched: 16. DNA of the CDR3: TGTGCCAGCAGCCATCTACCCCTTACGGGAGGGCCCGGCGGGGAGCTGTTTTTT. Translating gives CASSHLPLTGGPGGELFF.

At least ten counts were recorded for this clonotype. The chain recombines TRBV2 with TRBJ1-3; no reliable D call. Looked up from germline, CDR1 is SNHLY and CDR2 is FYNNEI. Trimming removed 7 bases from V and 2 bases from J, with 9 bases in between. The CDR3 is 13 amino acids. The CDR3 reads CASITETGNTIYF. CDR3 sequence (DNA): TGTGCCAGCATCACAGAGACTGGAAACACCATATATTTT. The whole variable domain, filled in from reference TRBV2 and TRBJ1-3, reads EPEVTQTPSHQVTQMGQEVILRCVPISNHLYFYWYRQILGQKVEFLVSFYNNEISEKSEIFDDQFSVERPDGSNFTLKIRSTKLEDSAMYFCASITETGNTIYFGEGSWLTVV.

This sequence joins TRBV7-2 and TRBJ1-6; 12 bases line up with TRBD1. The CDR3 is made up of 16 amino acids. V was clipped by 5 bases and J by 9 bases; unmatched bases: 8. Germline V gene data show CDR1 as SGHTA and CDR2 as FQGNSA. Written as DNA, the CDR3 is TGTGCCAGCAGCCGAATGGGACAGGGGGCCAGTTCACCCCTCCACTTT. Its protein is CASSRMGQGASSPLHF.

Note on this clonotype: This may be a read error, as it is one base from a much larger clone. J is TRBJ1-2 and V is TRBV15, with TRBD1 matching over 7 bases. Trimming cost V 0 bases and J 10 bases; bases outside gene matches: 11. Germline assignment: CDR1 LNHNV and CDR2 YYDKDF (reference sequence). The CDR3 has 15 residues. The CDR3 is CATSRDSPGGKDYTF. The CDR3 nucleotides read TGTGCCACCAGCAGAGACTCGCCAGGGGGTAAGGACTACACCTTC.

This clonotype was counted only a few times. This chain connects TRBV5-1 to TRBJ1-3; TRBD1 might be the D (5 bases). From germline, CDR1 is SGHRS and CDR2 YFSETQ. Trimming left V 2 bases short and J 6 bases short, with 12 bases between. The CDR3 is 14 residues long. The CDR3 DNA is TGCGCCAGCAGCTTTCAGGGAAGCGAAAACACCATATATTTT. Translation: CASSFQGSENTIYF.